This T cell receptor (beta chain) was sequenced during a study of cytomegalovirus exposure and HLA in healthy donors. The ends were cut back, 6 bases at V and 3 bases at J, with 12 bases in the middle. Germline CDR1 reads MNHEY; CDR2 reads SMNVEV (reference sequence). There are 14 residues in the CDR3. The study ran its PCR with 60 Vbeta and 13 Jbeta primers. TCRdb's copy holds only in-frame clones and misses some; the assay was immunoSEQ multiplex PCR. In the table there are 150,000 to 200,000 clones, roughly 80% of which are singletons. Sequenced sample: PBMCs. The chain links TRBV27 to TRBJ1-5; D is unresolved. The TCR comes from a boy under 18 in good health and CMV-seronegative. The CDR3 DNA sequence: TGTGCCAGCAGCCGTCCCGGGGTCAATCAGCCCCAGCATTTT. Amino acids: CASSRPGVNQPQHF.